This T cell receptor beta chain was identified during a study of human T cells and chemical hapten exposure. Time point of the sample: patch test 2, 6 weeks after DPC sensitization. Indicated treatment: therapeutic diphenylcyclopropenone sensitization with weekly scalp DPC. V gave up 4 bases and J gave up 2 bases, with 12 bases separating them. Looked up from germline, CDR1 is SGDLS and CDR2 is YYNGEE. The CDR3 sequence is 14 residues long. TCRdb independently ran MiXCR on the RACE reads; one entry per CDR3 protein. This table holds about 140,000 distinct CDR3 sequences, around 11% found once. Here the sequenced sample was whole blood, taken in connection with sensitization to the hapten diphenylcyclopropenone (DPC). The sequence derives from a woman in her 50s with alopecia areata. Some clones in this sample may be carry-over from other donors' samples. The chain links TRBV9 to TRBJ1-1; D uncertain. The CDR3 protein is CASSPDGPNTEAFF. In DNA form, the CDR3 reads TGTGCCAGCAGCCCAGACGGACCAAACACTGAAGCTTTCTTT.